This paragraph covers one T cell receptor beta chain sequence. These data are taken from a study of blood T cell repertoires in COVID-19. Sequenced by immunoSEQ multiplex PCR; TCRdb stores in-frame clones only, minus some. The sample gives approximately 440,000 clones, 90% of which show up once; about 0.6% is in the top ten. V gave up 6 bases and J gave up 2 bases; unmatched junction bases: 8. This CDR3 spans 16 amino acids. Germline values: CDR1 LNHDA, CDR2 SQIVND (reference sequence). The receptor was derived from a man between 18 and 29 years old who had recovered from COVID-19. Sequencing input: PBMCs or T cells enriched from blood (not recorded which). The rearrangement joins TRBV19 to TRBJ1-5; TRBD1 aligns across 9 bases. For the CDR3, the DNA is TGTGCCAGTAGGGGACAGGGTTTTGGGGGCAATCAGCCCCAGCATTTT. This sequence encodes CASRGQGFGGNQPQHF.